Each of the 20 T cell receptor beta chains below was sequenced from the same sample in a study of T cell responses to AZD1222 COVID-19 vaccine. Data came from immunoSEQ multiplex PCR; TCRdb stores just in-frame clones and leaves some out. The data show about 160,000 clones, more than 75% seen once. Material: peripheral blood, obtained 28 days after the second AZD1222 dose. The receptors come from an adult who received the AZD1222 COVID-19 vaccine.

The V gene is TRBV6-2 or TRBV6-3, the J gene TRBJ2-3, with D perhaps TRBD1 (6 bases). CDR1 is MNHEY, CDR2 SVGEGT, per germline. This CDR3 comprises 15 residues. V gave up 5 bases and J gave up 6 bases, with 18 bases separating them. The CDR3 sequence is CASSPHLSDSDTQYF. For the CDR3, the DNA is TGTGCCAGCAGTCCCCACCTCTCGGACAGCGATACGCAGTATTTT.

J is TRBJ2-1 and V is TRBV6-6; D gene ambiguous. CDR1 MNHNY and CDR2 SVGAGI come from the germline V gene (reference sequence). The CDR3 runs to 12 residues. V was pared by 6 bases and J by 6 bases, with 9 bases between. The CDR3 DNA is TGTGCCAGCAGAGGGCCGGGCAATGAGCAGTTCTTC. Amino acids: CASRGPGNEQFF.

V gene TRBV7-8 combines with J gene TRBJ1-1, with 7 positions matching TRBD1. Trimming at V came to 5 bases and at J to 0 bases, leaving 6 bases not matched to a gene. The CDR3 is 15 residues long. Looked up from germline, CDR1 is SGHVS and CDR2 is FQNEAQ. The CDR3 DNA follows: TGTGCCAGCAGCCCAAGACAGGGAATGAACACTGAAGCTTTCTTT. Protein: CASSPRQGMNTEAFF.

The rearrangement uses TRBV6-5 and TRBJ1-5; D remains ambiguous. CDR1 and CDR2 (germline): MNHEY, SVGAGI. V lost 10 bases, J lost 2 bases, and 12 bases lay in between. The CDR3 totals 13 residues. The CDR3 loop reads CATIPTGNQPQHF. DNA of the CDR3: TGTGCCACCATTCCAACAGGCAATCAGCCCCAGCATTTT.

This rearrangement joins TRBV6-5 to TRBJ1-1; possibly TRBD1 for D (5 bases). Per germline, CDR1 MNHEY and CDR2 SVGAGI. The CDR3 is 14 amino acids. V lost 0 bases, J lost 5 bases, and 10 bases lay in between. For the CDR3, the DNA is TGTGCCAGCAGTTACTCGTGGGGGACTACTGAAGCTTTCTTT. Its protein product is CASSYSWGTTEAFF.

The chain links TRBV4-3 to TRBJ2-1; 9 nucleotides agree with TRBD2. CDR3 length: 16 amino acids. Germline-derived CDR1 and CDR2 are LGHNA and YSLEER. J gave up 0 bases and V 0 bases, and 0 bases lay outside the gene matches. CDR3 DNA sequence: TGCGCCAGCAGCCAAGAACTAGCGGGCTCCTACAATGAGCAGTTCTTC. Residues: CASSQELAGSYNEQFF.

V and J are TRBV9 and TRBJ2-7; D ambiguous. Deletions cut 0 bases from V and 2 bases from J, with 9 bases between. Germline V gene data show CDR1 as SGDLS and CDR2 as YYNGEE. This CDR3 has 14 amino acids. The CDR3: CASSVENSPYEQYF. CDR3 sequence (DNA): TGTGCCAGCAGCGTAGAGAACAGCCCCTACGAGCAGTACTTC.

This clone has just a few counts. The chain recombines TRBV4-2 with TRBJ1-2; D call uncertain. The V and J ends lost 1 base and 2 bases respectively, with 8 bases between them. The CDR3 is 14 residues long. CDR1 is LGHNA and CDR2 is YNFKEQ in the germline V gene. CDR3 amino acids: CASSQAGRNYGYTF. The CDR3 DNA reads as TGTGCCAGCAGCCAAGCGGGGAGGAACTATGGCTACACCTTC.

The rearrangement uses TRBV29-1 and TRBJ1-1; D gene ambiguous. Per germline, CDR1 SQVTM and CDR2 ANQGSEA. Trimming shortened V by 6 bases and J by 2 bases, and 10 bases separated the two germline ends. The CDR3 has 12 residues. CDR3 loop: CSVRDTNTEAFF. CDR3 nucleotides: TGCAGCGTCAGAGATACAAACACTGAAGCTTTCTTT.

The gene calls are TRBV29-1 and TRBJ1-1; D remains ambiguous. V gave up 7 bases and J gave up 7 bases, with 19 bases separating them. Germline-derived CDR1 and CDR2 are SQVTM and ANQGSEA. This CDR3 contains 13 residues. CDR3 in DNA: TGCAGCGACAAACACGGCTTCGAGGGTGAAGCTTTCTTT. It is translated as CSDKHGFEGEAFF. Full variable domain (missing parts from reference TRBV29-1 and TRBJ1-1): SAVISQKPSRDICQRGTSLTIQCQVDSQVTMMFWYRQQPGQSLTLIATANQGSEATYESGFVIDKFPISRPNLTFSTLTVSNMSPEDSSIYLCSDKHGFEGEAFFGQGTRLTVV.

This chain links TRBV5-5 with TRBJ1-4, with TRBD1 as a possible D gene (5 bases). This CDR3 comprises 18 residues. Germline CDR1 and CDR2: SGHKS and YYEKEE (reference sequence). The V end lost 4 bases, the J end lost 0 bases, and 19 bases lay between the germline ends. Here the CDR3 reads CASSRMSEGLATNEKLFF. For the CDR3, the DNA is TGTGCCAGCAGCCGAATGTCCGAGGGGTTAGCAACTAATGAAAAACTGTTTTTT.

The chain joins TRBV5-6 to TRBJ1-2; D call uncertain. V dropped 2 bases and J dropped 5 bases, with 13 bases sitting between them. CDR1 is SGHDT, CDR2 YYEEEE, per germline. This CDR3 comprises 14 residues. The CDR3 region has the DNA TGTGCCAGCAGCTTAAACAGCCTCTTATATGGCTACACCTTC. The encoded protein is CASSLNSLLYGYTF.

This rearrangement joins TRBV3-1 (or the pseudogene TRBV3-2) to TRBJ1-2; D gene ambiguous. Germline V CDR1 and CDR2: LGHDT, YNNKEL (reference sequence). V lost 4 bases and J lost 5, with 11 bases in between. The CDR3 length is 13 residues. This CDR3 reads CASSPLERYGYTF. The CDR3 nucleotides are TGTGCCAGCAGCCCTCTTGAGCGTTATGGCTACACCTTC.

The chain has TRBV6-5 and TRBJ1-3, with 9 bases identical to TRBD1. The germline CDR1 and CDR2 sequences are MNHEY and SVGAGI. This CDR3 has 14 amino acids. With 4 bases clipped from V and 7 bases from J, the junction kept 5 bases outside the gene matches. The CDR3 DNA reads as TGTGCCAGCAGTTCCTTCGGGACAGGGAACACCATATATTTT. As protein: CASSSFGTGNTIYF.

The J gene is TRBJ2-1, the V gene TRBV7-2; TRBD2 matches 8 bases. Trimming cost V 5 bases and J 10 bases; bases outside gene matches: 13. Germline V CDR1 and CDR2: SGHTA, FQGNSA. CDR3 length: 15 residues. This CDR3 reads CASSPLGTRSGEQFF. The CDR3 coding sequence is TGTGCCAGCAGCCCTTTGGGGACTAGGAGTGGGGAGCAGTTCTTC.

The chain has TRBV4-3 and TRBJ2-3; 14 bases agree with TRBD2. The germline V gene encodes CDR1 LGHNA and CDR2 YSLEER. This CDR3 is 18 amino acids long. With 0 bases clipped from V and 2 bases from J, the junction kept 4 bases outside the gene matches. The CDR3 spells CASSQDRLAGGLTDTQYF. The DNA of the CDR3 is TGCGCCAGCAGCCAAGATCGACTAGCGGGGGGGCTCACAGATACGCAGTATTTT.

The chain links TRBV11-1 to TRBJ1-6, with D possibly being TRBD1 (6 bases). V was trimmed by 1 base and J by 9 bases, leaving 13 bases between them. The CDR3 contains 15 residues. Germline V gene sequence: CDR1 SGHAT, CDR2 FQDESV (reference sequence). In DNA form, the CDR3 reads TGTGCCAGCAGCTTAGGGGGACCGACAGGTTCACCCCTCCACTTT. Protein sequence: CASSLGGPTGSPLHF.

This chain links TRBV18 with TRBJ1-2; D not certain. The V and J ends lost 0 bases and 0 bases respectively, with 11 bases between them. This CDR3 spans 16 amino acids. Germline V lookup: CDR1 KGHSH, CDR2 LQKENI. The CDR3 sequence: CASSPPGRTANYGYTF. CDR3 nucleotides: TGTGCCAGCTCACCACCGGGGAGGACGGCTAACTATGGCTACACCTTC. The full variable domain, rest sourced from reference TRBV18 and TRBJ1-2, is NAGVMQNPRHLVRRRGQEARLRCSPMKGHSHVYWYRQLPEEGLKFMVYLQKENIIDESGMPKERFSAEFPKEGPSILRIQQVVRGDSAAYFCASSPPGRTANYGYTFGSGTRLTVV.

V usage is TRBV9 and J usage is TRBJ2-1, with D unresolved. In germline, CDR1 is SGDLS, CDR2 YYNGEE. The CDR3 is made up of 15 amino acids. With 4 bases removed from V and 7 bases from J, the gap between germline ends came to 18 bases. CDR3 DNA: TGTGCCAGCAGCCTTAGTGTGCGCAGGATAAATGAGCAGTTCTTC. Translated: CASSLSVRRINEQFF.

The CDR3 DNA sequence: TGTGCCAGCAGCTTAGGACTCAGGGGGGGTGATCAGCCCCAGCATTTT. It specifies CASSLGLRGGDQPQHF. This rearrangement joins TRBV7-9 to TRBJ1-5, with 7 bases fitting TRBD1. The CDR3 runs 16 residues. The junction had 8 bases not matched to a gene; V was cut back by 1 base and J by 5 bases. From germline, CDR1 is SEHNR and CDR2 FQNEAQ (reference sequence).